This TCR beta chain is drawn from a study of OX40 agonist ivuxolimab in advanced cancers. The study, taken as a whole, reports: Expanded peripheral T-cell antigen specificity went undetermined. There were, on average, more expanded clones in CD8+ T cells than in CD4+.

The CDR3 is 17 residues long. The germline gives CDR1 LNHNV, CDR2 YYDKDF (reference sequence). Trimming stripped 0 bases from V and 12 bases from J, with 24 bases between. Note on this clone: Its cognate antigen is unknown.

Using immunoSEQ multiplex PCR, the repertoire was profiled, and TCRdb retains in-frame clones only, with some absent. The sample carries roughly 77,000 clones, 85% to 95% recorded once. The source is an adult with an advanced solid tumor such as melanoma, head and neck, liver or kidney cancer. The V and J genes are TRBV15 and TRBJ2-1; weak D call: TRBD1 (5 bases). The source material was CD4+ or CD8+ T cells sorted from blood, sampled in a trial of the OX40 agonist ivuxolimab. The CDR3 reads CATSREDTEYLGVGQFF. The CDR3 nucleotides read TGTGCCACCAGCAGAGAGGACACCGAATATCTAGGGGTTGGGCAGTTCTTC.